One sample yielded the 15 T cell receptor beta chains listed below, sequenced in a study of OX40 agonist ivuxolimab in advanced cancers. Sequenced by immunoSEQ multiplex PCR; TCRdb stores in-frame clones only, minus some. The sample contains about 46,000 clones, 88% of which appear only once. Sequences were derived from CD4+ or CD8+ T cells sorted from blood, sampled in a trial of the OX40 agonist ivuxolimab. These receptors all stem from an adult with an advanced solid tumor such as melanoma, head and neck, liver or kidney cancer.

The genes are TRBV27 and TRBJ1-5; TRBD1 agrees at 8 bases. With V trimmed by 3 bases and J by 3 bases, 10 bases remained unmatched. Germline assignment: CDR1 MNHEY and CDR2 SMNVEV (reference sequence). The CDR3 has 17 amino acids. The CDR3 spells CASSFPGTGTDNQPQHF. As DNA, the CDR3 is TGTGCCAGCAGTTTCCCCGGGACAGGTACTGACAATCAGCCCCAGCATTTT.

This chain connects TRBV6-1 to TRBJ2-1; no reliable D call. The CDR3 has 13 amino acids. CDR1 MNHNS and CDR2 SASEGT come from the germline V gene. Trimming took 5 bases from V and 5 from J, leaving 10 bases between them. As DNA, the CDR3 is TGTGCCAGCAGTCGACTGAAAAACAATGAGCAGTTCTTC. Amino acids: CASSRLKNNEQFF.

The gene calls are TRBV5-8 and TRBJ2-3; TRBD2 matches at 13 bases. This CDR3 comprises 15 residues. The ends lost 3 bases at V and 3 bases at J; junction bases unmatched: 1. CDR1 is SGHTS, CDR2 YDEGEE, per germline. The CDR3: CASSSGLAGTDTQYF. CDR3 in DNA: TGTGCCAGCAGCTCGGGACTAGCGGGAACAGATACGCAGTATTTT.

Remarks on this clone: The germline gene is not matched at one end of the junction; a read error may be the cause. This rearrangement joins TRBV7-7 to TRBJ2-3, with D unclear. This CDR3 spans 17 amino acids. Germline CDR1 is SSHAT and CDR2 is FNYEAQ (reference sequence). The DNA for the CDR3 is TGTGCTAGCAGCTTAGCTCGTGGCAGGCGAAGCACAGATACGCAGTATTTT. This codes for CASSLARGRRSTDTQYF.

The rearrangement joins TRBV7-2 to TRBJ2-7, with 10 bases that match TRBD1. V was pared by 5 bases and J by 0 bases, with 4 bases of the junction left unmatched. Germline V lookup: CDR1 SGHTA, CDR2 FQGNSA. The CDR3 loop spans 15 amino acids. This CDR3 is CASSTRTGGSYEQYF. In DNA, the CDR3 is TGTGCCAGCAGCACCAGGACAGGGGGCTCCTACGAGCAGTACTTC.

This chain uses TRBV5-4 with TRBJ1-6, with D hard to call. V lost 5 bases and J 5 bases, leaving 5 bases between the germline ends. The CDR3 contains 12 residues. The V gene's germline CDR1 is SGHNT and CDR2 YYREEE (reference sequence). CDR3 amino acids: CASSMDNSPLHF. The CDR3 DNA is TGTGCCAGCAGTATGGATAATTCACCCCTCCACTTT.

The V gene is TRBV30, the J gene TRBJ1-1; unclear D gene. Germline-derived CDR1 and CDR2 are GTSNPN and SVGIG (reference sequence). The V and J ends lost 0 bases and 1 base respectively, with 6 bases between them. The CDR3 runs to 13 residues. The CDR3 DNA reads as TGTGCCTGGAGTGTACTATGGAACACTGAAGCTTTCTTT. Protein: CAWSVLWNTEAFF.

J is TRBJ2-5 and V is TRBV15; tentatively, D is TRBD1 or TRBD2 (5 bases each). Judging by the DNA end, TRBJ2-7 fits better; the J call may be wrong. CDR1 is LNHNV, CDR2 YYDKDF, per germline (reference sequence). This CDR3 is built from 13 residues. The CDR3 bases are TGTGCCACCAGCAGAGGAGAGGGGCTCGAGCAGTACTTC. Protein sequence: CATSRGEGLEQYF.

As concerns this clone: The DNA is left out, because the CDR3 cannot be placed on it with certainty; the CDR3 is given as TCRdb lists it. The chain combines TRBV21-1 with TRBJ2-7; the table gives TRBD2 as D, unverified against the DNA. TRBV21-1 corresponds to a pseudogene. The CDR3 region is 15 residues in length, termini included. CDR3 region: CASSNFAPGSYEQYF.

This clone has more than one count but fewer than ten. The rearrangement joins TRBV10-2 to TRBJ1-6, with D perhaps TRBD1 (5 bases). The germline V and J ends were trimmed by 0 bases and 12 bases, with 15 bases remaining between them. This CDR3 has 15 residues. CDR1 and CDR2 (germline): WSHSY, SAAADI. CDR3 loop: CASSESVGGMGPLHF. As DNA, the CDR3 is TGCGCCAGCAGTGAGTCTGTGGGGGGTATGGGACCCCTCCACTTT.

The chain employs TRBV2 and TRBJ2-4; 14 bases agree with TRBD2. Per the germline V gene, CDR1 is SNHLY and CDR2 is FYNNEI. The CDR3 extends over 15 amino acids. Unmatched junction bases numbered 2, after V lost 7 bases and J lost 3 bases. The CDR3 nucleotides are TGTGCCAGCACTGGGACTAGCGGGGGCAAAAACATTCAGTACTTC. Translating gives CASTGTSGGKNIQYF.

This CDR3 reads CAISEYDSGELFF. CDR3 nucleotides: TGTGCCATCAGTGAGTACGACTCCGGGGAGCTGTTTTTT. V gene TRBV10-3 combines with J gene TRBJ2-2; the D is unclear. The germline V gene has CDR1 ENHRY and CDR2 SYGVKD. There are 13 residues in the CDR3. The V end lost 1 base, the J end lost 6 bases, and 6 bases lay between the germline ends.

This rearrangement joins TRBV5-8 to TRBJ1-1; possible D gene TRBD1, 6 bases. The germline V gene encodes CDR1 SGHTS and CDR2 YDEGEE. The CDR3 consists of 13 residues. V shed 2 bases and J shed 5 bases, with 10 bases lying between them. CDR3: CASSFTGRTEAFF. Written as DNA, the CDR3 is TGTGCCAGCAGCTTTACAGGGAGAACTGAAGCTTTCTTT.

This sequence joins TRBV5-1 and TRBJ1-6, with D possibly being TRBD1 (6 bases). Germline V lookup: CDR1 SGHRS, CDR2 YFSETQ. V was clipped by 4 bases and J by 3 bases, with 14 bases between them. CDR3 size: 16 residues. CDR3 sequence: CASSGGDTSYNSPLHF. CDR3 sequence (DNA): TGCGCCAGCAGCGGAGGGGACACCAGCTATAATTCACCCCTCCACTTT.

The genes are TRBV2 and TRBJ1-5; D possibly corresponds to TRBD1 (5 bases). V was pared by 4 bases and J by 5 bases, with 9 bases between. Germline CDR1 is SNHLY and CDR2 is FYNNEI. The CDR3 sequence is 13 residues long. Here the CDR3 reads CASSGQQDQPQHF. CDR3 in DNA: TGTGCCAGCAGTGGACAGCAAGATCAGCCCCAGCATTTT.